These 22 T cell receptor beta chains came from one sample sequenced in a study of T cell repertoires in cytomegalovirus infection. Their recognized antigens are unknown. TCRdb reprocessed the reads with MiXCR, giving one entry per CDR3 protein. The sample contains tens of thousands of distinct CDR3 sequences, roughly 22% of which appear only once. The sample taken for sequencing was PBMCs, sequenced either directly or after in vitro stimulation (not recorded which). These receptors originate from a human donor in good health (CMV status not recorded). Some clones in this sample may be carry-over from other donors' samples.

The chain joins TRBV4-3 to TRBJ2-3, with 8 bases matching TRBD2. Germline V gene data show CDR1 as LGHNA and CDR2 as YSLEER. J was trimmed by 3 bases and V by 0 bases; bases with no gene match: 5. This CDR3 is built from 16 residues. The DNA of the CDR3 is TGCGCCAGCAGCCAAGAGGGGAAGCGGGAGACAGATACGCAGTATTTT. Translation gives CASSQEGKRETDTQYF.

As for this clonotype: This may be a read error, as it is one base from a much larger clone. The rearrangement joins TRBV7-4 to TRBJ2-1; D gene ambiguous. The V end was cut by 7 bases, the J end by 5 bases, with 12 bases between. Germline CDR1 reads SGHVT; CDR2 reads SQSDAQ. The CDR3 is 13 residues long. The CDR3: CASIPGPDNEQFF. The CDR3 bases are TGTGCCAGCATTCCCGGGCCCGACAATGAGCAGTTCTTC. Combining the CDR3 with reference TRBV7-4 and TRBJ2-1 gives the whole variable domain GAGVSQSPRYKVAKRGRDVALRCDSISGHVTLYWYRQTLGQGSEVLTYSQSDAQRDKSGRPSGRFSAERPERSVSTLKIQRTEQGDSAVYLCASIPGPDNEQFFGPGTRLTVL.

This chain uses TRBV10-3 with TRBJ2-7, with unresolved D. V was cut by 0 bases and J by 1 base, with 4 bases left in between. The germline gives CDR1 ENHRY, CDR2 SYGVKD. This CDR3 spans 13 amino acids. In DNA, the CDR3 is TGTGCCATCAGTGAGTCCAGTTCCTACGAGCAGTACTTC. Residues: CAISESSSYEQYF.

V usage is TRBV12-3 or TRBV12-4 and J usage is TRBJ1-1; tentative D call: TRBD1 (6 bases). This CDR3 is built from 14 residues. V dropped 7 bases and J dropped 0 bases, with 12 bases sitting between them. In DNA, the CDR3 is TGTGCCAGCATCCCACAGGGAATGAACACTGAAGCTTTCTTT. This codes for CASIPQGMNTEAFF.

Note on this clonotype: The junction departs from the called germline gene at one end, perhaps through a read error. The V gene is TRBV15, the J gene TRBJ2-7; a weak D match, TRBD2 (6 bases). The CDR3 extends over 14 amino acids. CDR1 and CDR2 (germline): LNHNV, YYDKDF (reference sequence). This CDR3 reads CATSRGGERYVQYF. The CDR3 nucleotides read TGTGCCACCAGCAGAGGGGGGGAAAGGTACGTGCAGTACTTC.

The sample holds many counts of this clonotype. Here the CDR3 reads CASSGERRGPYNEQFF. The CDR3 DNA follows: TGTGCCAGCTCAGGGGAGAGACGGGGTCCCTACAATGAGCAGTTCTTC. This rearrangement joins TRBV18 to TRBJ2-1; D is possibly TRBD2 (5 bases). This CDR3 contains 16 residues. Between the trimmed V and J ends, which lost 5 bases and 2 bases, there was a span of 16 bases. Looked up from germline, CDR1 is KGHSH and CDR2 is LQKENI.

There are many counts of this clonotype. The J gene is TRBJ1-4, the V gene TRBV28; D ambiguous. The length of the CDR3 is 17 residues. V lost 2 bases to trimming and J lost 4 bases, with 17 bases between them. Germline V gives CDR1 MDHEN, CDR2 SYDVKM. CDR3 DNA sequence: TGTGCCAGCAGTTTACCCCGGGGATCGGGATTTAATGAAAAACTGTTTTTT. Translation: CASSLPRGSGFNEKLFF. Full variable domain (missing parts from reference TRBV28 and TRBJ1-4): DVKVTQSSRYLVKRTGEKVFLECVQDMDHENMFWYRQDPGLGLRLIYFSYDVKMKEKGDIPEGYSVSREKKERFSLILESASTNQTSMYLCASSLPRGSGFNEKLFFGSGTQLSVL.

The CDR3 DNA sequence: TGCGCCAGCAGCCGAGAGGCACGTAGAAGCTCCTACAATGAGCAGTTCTTC. This sequence encodes CASSREARRSSYNEQFF. The gene calls are TRBV4-1 and TRBJ2-1; D gene unclear. The CDR3 totals 17 residues. Germline V gene sequence: CDR1 MGHRA, CDR2 YSYEKL. The V gene lost 4 bases and the J gene lost 0 bases, with 16 bases spanning the gap.

At least ten counts were recorded for this clonotype. This chain links TRBV7-9 with TRBJ2-5; the match to TRBD1 covers 7 bases. The length of the CDR3 is 16 residues. The V gene's germline CDR1 is SEHNR and CDR2 FQNEAQ (reference sequence). The junction had 6 bases not matched to a gene; V was cut back by 0 bases and J by 2 bases. CDR3 residues: CASSLARGTAQETQYF. In DNA form, the CDR3 reads TGTGCCAGCAGCTTAGCCAGAGGGACAGCACAAGAGACCCAGTACTTC.

This clonotype was counted ten times or more. The V gene is TRBV7-9, the J gene TRBJ2-5; D unresolved. The CDR3 covers 10 residues. The V gene's germline CDR1 is SEHNR and CDR2 FQNEAQ (reference sequence). V lost 3 bases to trimming and J lost 5 bases, with 1 base between them. Here the CDR3 DNA reads TGTGCCAGCAGCTTGGAGACCCAGTACTTC. Translating gives CASSLETQYF.

This chain connects TRBV28 to TRBJ2-1; a weak D match, TRBD2 (6 bases). The ends were cut back, 4 bases at V and 0 bases at J, with 13 bases in the middle. The CDR3 is 16 amino acids. From germline, CDR1 is MDHEN and CDR2 SYDVKM. CDR3 sequence (DNA): TGTGCCAGCAGTTACGTTAGCGGCAGCTCCTACAATGAGCAGTTCTTC. Its protein product is CASSYVSGSSYNEQFF.

The chain recombines TRBV28 with TRBJ1-1; TRBD1 matches at 9 bases. With 4 bases clipped from V and 5 bases from J, the junction kept 2 bases outside the gene matches. The CDR3 runs to 13 residues. Germline assignment: CDR1 MDHEN and CDR2 SYDVKM. CDR3 in amino acids: CASSWGQGTEAFF. The CDR3 DNA follows: TGTGCCAGCAGTTGGGGACAGGGTACTGAAGCTTTCTTT.

The chain has TRBV20-1 and TRBJ1-4; 8 nucleotides align to TRBD1. This CDR3 contains 13 residues. Germline CDR1 and CDR2: DFQATT and SNEGSKA (reference sequence). Germline trimming cut 3 bases from V and 10 bases from J; bases unmatched to any gene: 7. CDR3 in amino acids: CSARDRVDRKLFF. CDR3 DNA: TGCAGTGCTAGGGACAGGGTCGACAGAAAACTGTTTTTT.

The sample holds many counts of this clonotype. The chain recombines TRBV15 with TRBJ1-5; the D is unclear. Trimming removed 1 base from V and 5 bases from J, with 6 bases in between. CDR3 length equals 13 residues. Germline CDR1 LNHNV, CDR2 YYDKDF (reference sequence). This CDR3 reads CATSRGGDQPQHF. CDR3 in DNA: TGTGCCACCAGCAGAGGGGGAGATCAGCCCCAGCATTTT.

The chain couples TRBV12-5 to TRBJ2-1; the D gene is possibly TRBD1 (5 bases). CDR1 LGHNT and CDR2 FRNRAP come from the germline V gene. CDR3 length: 12 residues. Trimming took 3 bases from V and 10 from J, leaving 10 bases between them. CDR3 protein: CASGFLRQEQFF. The DNA of the CDR3 is TGTGCTAGTGGTTTTCTCCGACAGGAGCAGTTCTTC.

The V gene is TRBV23-1, the J gene TRBJ1-5; D unresolved. TRBV23-1 is an ORF for which the function is uncertain. The V end was cut by 0 bases, the J end by 7 bases, with 19 bases between. The CDR3 totals 17 residues. The DNA of the CDR3 is TGCGCCAGCAGTCAATCCCTAAGGATAAGGGCTGGGCAGCCCCAGCATTTT. Amino acids: CASSQSLRIRAGQPQHF.

This clonotype was picked up a small number of times. The V gene is TRBV20-1, the J gene TRBJ1-5; D remains unclear. The CDR3 is 11 residues long. V was shortened by 5 bases and J by 9 bases, with 11 bases between the two germline ends. CDR1 and CDR2 (germline): DFQATT, SNEGSKA (reference sequence). CDR3 DNA: TGCAGTGCTCCCGCCGAGGGGCCCCAGCATTTT. Protein product: CSAPAEGPQHF.

The chain links TRBV9 to TRBJ2-1; 10 bases are a match to TRBD2. Trimming cost V 2 bases and J 4 bases; bases outside gene matches: 3. The CDR3 covers 15 residues. Germline V gene lookup returns CDR1 SGDLS and CDR2 YYNGEE. The CDR3 spells CASSVLAGAYNEQFF. The CDR3 DNA is TGTGCCAGCAGCGTGCTAGCGGGAGCATACAATGAGCAGTTCTTC.

This clonotype was recorded a few times. This chain links TRBV11-2 with TRBJ2-1; D uncertain. Germline V gene data show CDR1 as SGHAT and CDR2 as FQNNGV. Trimming left V 5 bases short and J 5 bases short, with 7 bases between. This CDR3 contains 12 residues. CDR3 nucleotides: TGTGCCAGCAGCATATTGAACAATGAGCAGTTCTTC. Its protein is CASSILNNEQFF.

This clonotype was counted a few times. The CDR3 sequence is CASSDTVGNSPLHF. The CDR3 nucleotides are TGTGCCAGCAGTGATACCGTAGGAAATTCACCCCTCCACTTT. The chain recombines TRBV6-4 with TRBJ1-6; D not resolved. Germline V gene lookup returns CDR1 MRHNA and CDR2 SNTAGT. CDR3 length equals 14 residues. V dropped 3 bases and J dropped 7 bases, with 10 bases sitting between them.

J is TRBJ1-2 and V is TRBV15; D uncertain. CDR1 is LNHNV and CDR2 is YYDKDF in the germline V gene (reference sequence). CDR3 length: 13 residues. V was trimmed by 3 bases and J by 7 bases, leaving 12 bases between them. The CDR3 DNA reads TGTGCCACCAGCAGTGAGGGAGCTAGTGGCTACACCTTC. Its protein is CATSSEGASGYTF. The complete variable domain, with remaining parts taken from reference TRBV15 and TRBJ1-2, reads DAMVIQNPRYQVTQFGKPVTLSCSQTLNHNVMYWYQQKSSQAPKLLFHYYDKDFNNEADTPDNFQSRRPNTSFCFLDIRSPGLGDTAMYLCATSSEGASGYTFGSGTRLTVV.

This clonotype occurred a few times. The chain employs TRBV25-1 and TRBJ2-3; 8 bases agree with TRBD2. Trimming cost V 4 bases and J 1 base; bases outside gene matches: 1. The CDR3 runs 14 residues. Germline V CDR1 and CDR2: MGHDK, SYGVNS. The CDR3 spells CASSVSGGTDTQYF. For the CDR3, the DNA is TGTGCCAGCAGTGTTAGCGGGGGCACAGATACGCAGTATTTT.